This T cell receptor (beta chain) was captured in a study of blood T cell repertoires in COVID-19. Study information: Specimens from acute and convalescent COVID-19 originated in the United States, Italy and Spain.

Germline V gene lookup returns CDR1 LGHDT and CDR2 YNNKEL (reference sequence). Unmatched junction bases numbered 8, after V lost 2 bases and J lost 0 bases. There are 17 residues in the CDR3. Libraries were prepared by immunoSEQ multiplex PCR; TCRdb keeps only in-frame clonotypes and omits some of them. The sample contains around 67,000 clones, roughly 88% of which appear only once. Sequencing was performed on peripheral blood. This receptor was obtained from a woman older than 75 with active or convalescent COVID-19. The chain uses TRBV3-1 (or the pseudogene TRBV3-2) and TRBJ2-7, with TRBD2 matching over 9 bases. In DNA, the CDR3 is TGTGCCAGCAGCCAAAGAAGACTAGCGGCCTCCTCCTACGAGCAGTACTTC. As protein: CASSQRRLAASSYEQYF.